These 19 T cell receptor beta chains were sequenced from one sample in a study of siplizumab effects on memory and regulatory T cells. The protocol was immunoSEQ multiplex PCR, while the TCRdb copy is restricted to in-frame clones and leaves out a portion. The top ten hold about 0.1% of the sample, which has tens of thousands of clones, nearly 98% seen once. The material sequenced was naive CD8+ T cells sorted from blood. Every receptor here comes from a human donor in good health.

V gene TRBV5-4 combines with J gene TRBJ1-1; D gene ambiguous. Looked up from germline, CDR1 is SGHNT and CDR2 is YYREEE (reference sequence). This CDR3 region has 13 residues. Trimming removed 3 bases at V and 1 base at J, with 7 bases between. Here the CDR3 DNA reads TGTGCCAGCAGCTCCCCCGAGAACACTGAAGCTTTCTTT. Protein sequence: CASSSPENTEAFF.

CDR3 loop: CASSQVTSGGAGNEQFF. DNA of the CDR3: TGTGCCAGCAGCCAAGTCACTAGCGGGGGGGCTGGGAATGAGCAGTTCTTC. V is TRBV4-2 and J is TRBJ2-1, with TRBD2 identical over 13 bases. The CDR3 sequence is 17 residues long. Trimming took 1 base from V and 7 from J; bases not matched to a gene: 7. The germline V gene encodes CDR1 LGHNA and CDR2 YNFKEQ.

The rearrangement links TRBV7-9 to TRBJ1-4; 7 bases agree with TRBD1. The germline V gene has CDR1 SEHNR and CDR2 FQNEAQ (reference sequence). V shed 1 base and J 5 bases; nucleotides not matched to a gene: 4. CDR3 length: 15 amino acids. CDR3 nucleotide sequence: TGTGCCAGCAGCTTAGTGGCAGGGGGGAATGAAAAACTGTTTTTT. Protein product: CASSLVAGGNEKLFF.

V and J are TRBV7-3 and TRBJ1-1; 8 bases map to TRBD1. CDR1 is SGHTA, CDR2 FQGTGA, per germline. The CDR3 contains 15 residues. V shed 5 bases, J shed 4 bases, and the junction held 9 bases outside the gene matches. The CDR3 sequence is CASSTTGGAITEAFF. Here the CDR3 DNA reads TGTGCCAGCAGCACAACAGGGGGGGCGATCACTGAAGCTTTCTTT.

The chain links TRBV28 to TRBJ1-1, with D unclear. CDR1 MDHEN and CDR2 SYDVKM come from the germline V gene. V was trimmed by 0 bases and J by 2 bases, leaving 7 bases between them. This CDR3 is 14 amino acids long. The CDR3 here is CASSLWQDNTEAFF. The CDR3 bases are TGTGCCAGCAGTTTATGGCAGGACAACACTGAAGCTTTCTTT.

The chain joins TRBV6-5 to TRBJ2-7, with TRBD1 identical over 7 bases. The germline V gene encodes CDR1 MNHEY and CDR2 SVGAGI. The V segment lost 8 bases and the J segment 1 base; nucleotides outside the gene matches: 11. The CDR3 runs 15 residues. The CDR3 spells CASGRLLTGSYEQYF. The CDR3 nucleotides are TGTGCCAGCGGACGTTTATTGACAGGGTCCTACGAGCAGTACTTC.

The rearrangement uses TRBV5-4 and TRBJ1-5; D is unresolved. V lost 2 bases, J lost 3 bases, and 3 bases lay in between. This CDR3 has 12 amino acids. Germline loops: CDR1 SGHNT, CDR2 YYREEE (reference sequence). The CDR3 nucleotides read TGTGCCAGCAGCTTACTCAATCAGCCCCAGCATTTT. Translated: CASSLLNQPQHF.

The rearrangement links TRBV7-9 to TRBJ1-1; no definite D call. V lost 3 bases, J lost 5 bases, and 7 bases lay in between. The CDR3 spans 12 residues. Germline V gene lookup returns CDR1 SEHNR and CDR2 FQNEAQ (reference sequence). The CDR3 loop is CASSFGQTEAFF. The CDR3 nucleotides are TGTGCCAGCAGCTTCGGGCAAACTGAAGCTTTCTTT. Supplemented by reference TRBV7-9 and TRBJ1-1, the full variable domain reads DTGVSQNPRHKITKRGQNVTFRCDPISEHNRLYWYRQTLGQGPEFLTYFQNEAQLEKSRLLSDRFSAERPKGSFSTLEIQRTEQGDSAMYLCASSFGQTEAFFGQGTRLTVV.

The chain couples TRBV28 to TRBJ2-3; D is undetermined. The CDR3 totals 14 residues. V shed 3 bases and J shed 2 bases, with 9 bases lying between them. Germline V lookup: CDR1 MDHEN, CDR2 SYDVKM. CDR3 coding DNA: TGTGCCAGCAGTTTTCCCGTTACCACAGATACGCAGTATTTT. Amino acid sequence: CASSFPVTTDTQYF.

The chain uses TRBV28 and TRBJ1-2, with unresolved D. V was pared by 3 bases and J by 0 bases, with 11 bases between. This CDR3 is built from 15 residues. The germline CDR1 and CDR2 sequences are MDHEN and SYDVKM. CDR3 in amino acids: CASSFEAPANYGYTF. CDR3 bases: TGTGCCAGCAGTTTTGAGGCCCCAGCTAACTATGGCTACACCTTC.

This sequence joins TRBV28 and TRBJ2-1; 7 positions agree with TRBD2. The CDR3 extends over 15 amino acids. Germline lookup yields CDR1 MDHEN and CDR2 SYDVKM. V shed 5 bases, J shed 0 bases, and the junction held 4 bases outside the gene matches. The CDR3, as DNA: TGTGCCAGCAGTCCCCGGGACTACTCCTACAATGAGCAGTTCTTC. It is translated as CASSPRDYSYNEQFF. Full variable domain (remainder filled in from reference TRBV28 and TRBJ2-1): DVKVTQSSRYLVKRTGEKVFLECVQDMDHENMFWYRQDPGLGLRLIYFSYDVKMKEKGDIPEGYSVSREKKERFSLILESASTNQTSMYLCASSPRDYSYNEQFFGPGTRLTVL.

The CDR3 protein is CASSPGTGLSGYTF. The CDR3 coding sequence is TGTGCCAGCAGCCCTGGGACAGGGCTTTCGGGCTACACCTTC. The chain combines TRBV9 with TRBJ1-2, with TRBD1 matching 9 bases. This CDR3 has 14 amino acids. V gave up 4 bases and J gave up 8 bases; unmatched junction bases: 9. Germline V gene sequence: CDR1 SGDLS, CDR2 YYNGEE.

CDR3 nucleotides: TGTGCCAGCAGCAAAGGTGGGAGTGGACAGGGAGAATCCTACGAGCAGTACTTC. This encodes CASSKGGSGQGESYEQYF. The chain uses TRBV21-1 and TRBJ2-7; TRBD1, the table's D call, was not compared with the DNA. TRBV21-1 is a pseudogene locus. The CDR3 extends over 18 amino acids.

The rearrangement links TRBV5-4 to TRBJ2-3; unclear D gene. This CDR3 is 13 amino acids long. The germline V gene has CDR1 SGHNT and CDR2 YYREEE (reference sequence). The V gene lost 2 bases and the J gene lost 6 bases, with 10 bases spanning the gap. CDR3 sequence: CASSLVPADTQYF. CDR3 nucleotide sequence: TGTGCCAGCAGCTTAGTTCCGGCGGATACGCAGTATTTT.

The rearrangement joins TRBV29-1 to TRBJ2-7, with D perhaps TRBD2 (5 bases). The CDR3 sequence is 14 residues long. The germline gives CDR1 SQVTM, CDR2 ANQGSEA. V dropped 0 bases and J dropped 4 bases, with 13 bases sitting between them. CDR3 nucleotide sequence: TGCAGCGTTGAAGATCGAGTCGGGGAATACGAGCAGTACTTC. Protein: CSVEDRVGEYEQYF.

The V and J genes are TRBV14 and TRBJ1-2, with no clear D. CDR1 and CDR2 from the germline V gene are SGHDN and FVKESK. CDR3 length: 14 amino acids. Deletions cut 4 bases from V and 4 bases from J, with 13 bases between. DNA of the CDR3: TGTGCCAGCAGCCCTGGGCAGTATGTCTATGGCTACACCTTC. Protein: CASSPGQYVYGYTF.

The chain is built from TRBV27 and TRBJ2-2; a weak D match, TRBD1 (5 bases). Germline CDR1 reads MNHEY; CDR2 reads SMNVEV (reference sequence). Trimming removed 4 bases from V and 2 bases from J, with 5 bases in between. The CDR3 contains 13 residues. CDR3 in amino acids: CASSWGNTGELFF. The CDR3 DNA is TGTGCCAGCAGTTGGGGCAACACCGGGGAGCTGTTTTTT.

The rearrangement joins TRBV2 to TRBJ2-3; tentatively, D is TRBD1 (5 bases). The V end was cut by 3 bases, the J end by 6 bases, with 16 bases between. Per germline, CDR1 SNHLY and CDR2 FYNNEI. The length of the CDR3 is 15 residues. The CDR3 region is CASSEGQGNLDTQYF. Here the CDR3 DNA reads TGTGCCAGCAGTGAGGGGCAGGGTAATTTGGATACGCAGTATTTT.

The chain combines TRBV6-6 with TRBJ2-2, with 7 bases identical to TRBD2. From germline, CDR1 is MNHNY and CDR2 SVGAGI (reference sequence). The CDR3 covers 15 residues. The V and J ends lost 6 bases and 6 bases, in that order; junction bases with no gene match: 10. This CDR3 reads CASSWGEGESGELFF. The DNA for the CDR3 is TGTGCCAGCAGCTGGGGGGAGGGTGAATCCGGGGAGCTGTTTTTT.